These 16 T cell receptor beta chains originate from one sample sequenced in a study of neoadjuvant nivolumab and ipilimumab in lung cancer. Profiling relied on immunoSEQ multiplex PCR, and the TCRdb table lists in-frame clones only, not all of them. The table includes around 20,000 clones, almost 80% detected once. This material consisted of tumor tissue, taken after neoadjuvant nivolumab, alone or with ipilimumab, at or shortly before surgery. The receptors come from an adult with non-small cell lung cancer.

This chain joins TRBV18 and TRBJ1-5, with TRBD1 as a possible D gene (6 bases). V lost 1 base and J lost 0, with 10 bases in between. This CDR3 region has 16 residues. Germline V gene sequence: CDR1 KGHSH, CDR2 LQKENI. The CDR3 region has the DNA TGTGCCAGCTCACCACAGGGGGGGATTAGCAATCAGCCCCAGCATTTT. It translates to CASSPQGGISNQPQHF.

This chain links TRBV11-2 with TRBJ1-2; 7 bases agree with TRBD1. In germline, CDR1 is SGHAT, CDR2 FQNNGV. The CDR3 is 15 residues long. V was pared by 1 base and J by 8 bases, with 10 bases of the junction left unmatched. Here the CDR3 reads CASSLAPKGAQGYTF. In DNA form, the CDR3 reads TGTGCCAGCAGCTTAGCCCCGAAGGGGGCGCAGGGCTACACCTTC.

The DNA of the CDR3 is TGTGCCAGCAGCCTTCTGAATGAGCAGTTCTTC. It codes for CASSLLNEQFF. The chain links TRBV7-2 to TRBJ2-1; D unclear. CDR1 and CDR2 (germline): SGHTA, FQGNSA. The V and J ends lost 5 bases and 7 bases respectively, with 6 bases between them. The CDR3 totals 11 residues. The full variable domain, its missing parts supplied by reference TRBV7-2 and TRBJ2-1, is GAGVSQSPSNKVTEKGKDVELRCDPISGHTALYWYRQSLGQGLEFLIYFQGNSAPDKSGLPSDRFSAERTGGSVSTLTIQRTQQEDSAVYLCASSLLNEQFFGPGTRLTVL.

This chain uses TRBV13 with TRBJ1-2; 9 bases match TRBD1. Trimming removed 5 bases from V and 3 bases from J; junction bases left unmatched: 4. Germline V gives CDR1 PRHDT, CDR2 FYEKMQ (reference sequence). The CDR3 runs to 14 residues. Written as DNA, the CDR3 is TGTGCCAGCAGCCGAGGGGACAGGGACTATGGCTACACCTTC. Translation: CASSRGDRDYGYTF. Supplemented by reference TRBV13 and TRBJ1-2, the full variable domain reads AAGVIQSPRHLIKEKRETATLKCYPIPRHDTVYWYQQGPGQDPQFLISFYEKMQSDKGSIPDRFSAQQFSDYHSELNMSSLELGDSALYFCASSRGDRDYGYTFGSGTRLTVV.

In its sample, this clone was seen a few times. The chain carries TRBV6-5 and TRBJ2-3, with TRBD1 matching over 7 bases. CDR1 is MNHEY, CDR2 SVGAGI, per germline. This CDR3 comprises 15 residues. The J segment lost 3 bases and the V segment lost 6 bases, leaving 9 bases of the junction unmatched. The CDR3 loop reads CASSRTGEKTDTQYF. CDR3 bases: TGTGCCAGCAGCCGGACAGGAGAGAAGACAGATACGCAGTATTTT.

The genes are TRBV5-1 and TRBJ1-2; 11 bases are a match to TRBD1. J gave up 4 bases and V 0 bases, and 5 bases lay outside the gene matches. Germline-derived CDR1 and CDR2 are SGHRS and YFSETQ. The CDR3 runs 16 residues. This CDR3 reads CASSLETGTGGYGYTF. CDR3 bases: TGCGCCAGCAGCTTGGAGACCGGGACAGGGGGCTATGGCTACACCTTC.

The V gene is TRBV5-8, the J gene TRBJ2-5, with D hard to call. The CDR3 length is 11 residues. The ends were cut back, 2 bases at V and 7 bases at J, with 6 bases in the middle. The V gene's germline CDR1 is SGHTS and CDR2 YDEGEE. Written as DNA, the CDR3 is TGTGCCAGCAGCTTTGAAACGACCCAGTACTTC. Amino acids: CASSFETTQYF.

As for this clone: A read error may account for a junction end that differs from germline. The rearrangement uses TRBV27 and TRBJ1-6; D is ambiguous. Germline assignment: CDR1 MNHEY and CDR2 SMNVEV (reference sequence). This CDR3 has 15 amino acids. CDR3: CACSHYPVLNSPLHF. CDR3 nucleotides: TGTGCCTGCAGCCATTATCCGGTTCTAAATTCACCCCTCCACTTT.

This chain links TRBV7-2 with TRBJ1-6; tentative D call: TRBD1 (5 bases). Trimming took 1 base from V and 15 from J, leaving 25 bases between them. The CDR3 sequence is 17 residues long. CDR1 and CDR2 from the germline V gene are SGHTA and FQGNSA. In DNA form, the CDR3 reads TGTGCCAGCAGCTTAGTGGGGGTCCTGAAGGGGCGTTGGTTCCTCCACTTT. Encoded protein: CASSLVGVLKGRWFLHF.

This clone was detected only a few times. This chain connects TRBV5-1 to TRBJ1-2, with TRBD1 identical over 7 bases. Per germline, CDR1 SGHRS and CDR2 YFSETQ. J was trimmed by 3 bases and V by 1 base; bases with no gene match: 3. The CDR3 consists of 14 residues. The CDR3 spells CASSLPQGDYGYTF. The CDR3, as DNA: TGCGCCAGCAGCTTGCCCCAGGGGGACTATGGCTACACCTTC.

The CDR3 DNA sequence: TGTGCCAGCAGCCCCCGGACAAGAAACACCGGGGAGCTGTTTTTT. As protein: CASSPRTRNTGELFF. J is TRBJ2-2 and V is TRBV7-2; tentative D call: TRBD1 (5 bases). The CDR3 contains 15 residues. V shed 5 bases and J shed 2 bases, with 12 bases lying between them. Germline V gene data show CDR1 as SGHTA and CDR2 as FQGNSA.

The gene calls are TRBV7-2 and TRBJ1-2; D is uncertain. Germline CDR1 SGHTA, CDR2 FQGNSA. Trimming took 5 bases from V and 7 from J, leaving 20 bases between them. The CDR3 is 15 amino acids. The CDR3 reads CASSRSRRAGFGYTF. As DNA, the CDR3 is TGTGCCAGCAGCCGCTCTAGACGGGCCGGTTTTGGCTACACCTTC.

This sequence joins TRBV5-1 and TRBJ1-2; D remains ambiguous. Trimming removed 7 bases from V and 2 bases from J, with 12 bases in between. Germline V lookup: CDR1 SGHRS, CDR2 YFSETQ. The CDR3 contains 13 residues. CDR3 in DNA: TGCGCCAGCGGAGTGGGCAGGAACTATGGCTACACCTTC. It codes for CASGVGRNYGYTF. The whole variable domain, remainder taken from reference TRBV5-1 and TRBJ1-2, is KAGVTQTPRYLIKTRGQQVTLSCSPISGHRSVSWYQQTPGQGLQFLFEYFSETQRNKGNFPGRFSGRQFSNSRSEMNVSTLELGDSALYLCASGVGRNYGYTFGSGTRLTVV.

This clone has just one count. This chain connects TRBV5-4 to TRBJ2-3; 13 bases fit TRBD2. CDR1 and CDR2 (germline): SGHNT, YYREEE (reference sequence). Trimming at V came to 3 bases and at J to 2 bases, leaving 3 bases not matched to a gene. This CDR3 has 16 residues. The CDR3 DNA sequence: TGTGCCAGCAGCTCCGGACTAGCGGGGGCCACAGATACGCAGTATTTT. Encoded protein: CASSSGLAGATDTQYF.

The rearrangement joins TRBV11-3 to TRBJ2-2; the D gene is possibly TRBD2 (7 bases). This CDR3 region has 14 residues. Trimming shortened V by 10 bases and J by 6 bases, and 18 bases separated the two germline ends. Germline V gene data show CDR1 as SGHNT and CDR2 as YENEEA. The CDR3 loop is CATSEGGQAGELFF. The DNA for the CDR3 is TGTGCCACCTCGGAGGGGGGGCAAGCCGGGGAGCTGTTTTTT.

The chain carries TRBV7-2 and TRBJ2-5; 9 bases are shared with TRBD1. CDR3 length: 14 amino acids. Unmatched junction bases numbered 5, after V lost 4 bases and J lost 5 bases. CDR1 is SGHTA and CDR2 is FQGNSA in the germline V gene. CDR3 nucleotide sequence: TGTGCCAGCAGCTCGAACAGGGGGCCGGAGACCCAGTACTTC. Its protein product is CASSSNRGPETQYF.